At least ten counts were recorded for the clone carrying this TCR beta chain. Antigen: not known. The record originates from a study of regulatory T cells in long-lasting Graves disease. Findings and caveats of the study: Newly diagnosed patients shared 1,000 or so public clonotypes; persistent patients shared about 2,700. Peripheral blood alone, not thyroid tissue, underwent study.

Time point indicated: newly diagnosed GD, antithyroid drugs for less than 3 months. PBMC-derived RNA was used for the TCR library. Arm-PCR of CDR3 regions and iRepertoire HTBI primers were used to build TCR beta libraries. TCRdb re-derived calls from the multiplex PCR reads in MiXCR, one entry per CDR3 protein. Of 500,000 to 700,000 distinct CDR3 sequences in the sample, 16% were seen once. Germline CDR1 SGHTA, CDR2 FQGNSA. V was shortened by 2 bases and J by 12 bases, with 22 bases between the two germline ends. The CDR3 runs to 16 residues. These same records also appear under a second study, on T cells in Graves' hyperthyroidism and ophthalmopathy.

Sequenced material: peripheral blood mononuclear cells (PBMCs), taken at new diagnosis, from a patient treated with antithyroid drugs. The TCR originated in a woman younger than 45 with Graves disease. The chain has TRBV7-2 and TRBJ2-2, with D unresolved. Here the CDR3 reads CASSLRGSNAFRKLFF. The CDR3 region has the DNA TGTGCCAGCAGCTTACGCGGCAGCAACGCTTTCCGGAAGCTGTTTTTT.